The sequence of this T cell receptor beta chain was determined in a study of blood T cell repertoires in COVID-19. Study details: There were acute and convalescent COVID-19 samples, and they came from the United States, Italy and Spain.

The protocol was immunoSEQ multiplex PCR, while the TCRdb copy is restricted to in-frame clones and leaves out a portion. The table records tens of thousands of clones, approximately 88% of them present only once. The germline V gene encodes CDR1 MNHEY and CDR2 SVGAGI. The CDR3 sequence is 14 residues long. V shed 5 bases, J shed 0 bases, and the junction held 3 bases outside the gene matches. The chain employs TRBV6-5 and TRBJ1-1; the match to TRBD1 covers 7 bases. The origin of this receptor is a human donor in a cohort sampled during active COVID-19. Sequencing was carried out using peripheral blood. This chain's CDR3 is CASSQGQLNTEAFF. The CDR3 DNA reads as TGTGCCAGCAGTCAGGGACAGCTGAACACTGAAGCTTTCTTT.